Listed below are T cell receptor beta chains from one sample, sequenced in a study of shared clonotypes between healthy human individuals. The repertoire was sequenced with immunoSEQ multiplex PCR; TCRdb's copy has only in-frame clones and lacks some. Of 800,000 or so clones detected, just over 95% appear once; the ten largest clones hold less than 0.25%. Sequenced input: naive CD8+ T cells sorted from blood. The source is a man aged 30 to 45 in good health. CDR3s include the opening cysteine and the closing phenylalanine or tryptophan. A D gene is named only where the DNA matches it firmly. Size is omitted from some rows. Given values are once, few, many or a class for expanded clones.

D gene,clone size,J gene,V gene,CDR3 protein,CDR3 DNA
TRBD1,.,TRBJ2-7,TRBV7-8,CASSLGDREIYEQYF,TGTGCCAGCAGCTTAGGGGACAGAGAGATCTACGAGCAGTACTTC
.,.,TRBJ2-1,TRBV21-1,CASSRTGLAGSNEQFF,TGTGCCAGCAGCCGTACAGGACTAGCGGGGTCCAATGAGCAGTTCTTC
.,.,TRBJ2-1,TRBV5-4,CASSLGGVNNEQFF,TGTGCCAGCAGCTTGGGAGGGGTGAACAATGAGCAGTTCTTC
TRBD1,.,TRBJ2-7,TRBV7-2,CAEALGQGVYEQYF,TGTGCCGAAGCTTTAGGACAGGGAGTTTACGAGCAGTACTTC
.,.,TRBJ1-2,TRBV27,CASSPYGGKGYGYTF,TGTGCCAGCAGTCCCTACGGAGGGAAGGGGTATGGCTACACCTTC
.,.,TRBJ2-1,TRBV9,CASSVGSSSYNEQFF,TGTGCCAGCAGCGTAGGTAGTAGCTCCTACAATGAGCAGTTCTTC
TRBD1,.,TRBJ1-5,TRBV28,CASSLDRGRGNQPQHF,TGTGCCAGCAGTTTGGACAGGGGGCGCGGCAATCAGCCCCAGCATTTT
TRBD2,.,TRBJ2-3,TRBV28,CASGRLAGGYWSTDTQYF,TGTGCCAGCGGGAGACTAGCGGGAGGGTATTGGAGCACAGATACGCAGTATTTT
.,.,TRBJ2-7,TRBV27,CASSLQDSYEQYF,TGTGCCAGCAGCTTACAGGACTCCTACGAGCAGTACTTC
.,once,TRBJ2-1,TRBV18,CASSPPSGLYNEQFF,TGTGCCAGCTCACCACCTAGCGGACTTTACAATGAGCAGTTCTTC
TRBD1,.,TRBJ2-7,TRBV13,CASSRAGQAYEQYF,TGTGCCAGCAGCCGAGCAGGACAGGCCTACGAGCAGTACTTC
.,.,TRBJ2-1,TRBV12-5,CASGLAEGPNEQFF,TGTGCTAGTGGTTTGGCGGAGGGGCCCAATGAGCAGTTCTTC
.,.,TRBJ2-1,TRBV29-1,CSVDGTRSSYNEQFF,TGCAGCGTTGACGGGACTCGAAGCTCCTACAATGAGCAGTTCTTC
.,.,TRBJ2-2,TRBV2,CASSEGGSATNTGELFF,TGTGCCAGCAGTGAGGGGGGCTCCGCAACCAACACCGGGGAGCTGTTTTTT
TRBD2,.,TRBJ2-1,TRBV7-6,CASSLPTSGSVDEQFF,TGTGCCAGCAGCTTACCGACTAGCGGGAGTGTCGATGAGCAGTTCTTC
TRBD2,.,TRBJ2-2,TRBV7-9,CASSLGLAGVNTGELFF,TGTGCCAGCAGCTTAGGACTAGCGGGAGTTAACACCGGGGAGCTGTTTTTT
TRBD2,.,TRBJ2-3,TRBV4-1,CASSQASGSTDTQYF,TGCGCCAGCAGCCAAGCTAGCGGAAGCACAGATACGCAGTATTTT
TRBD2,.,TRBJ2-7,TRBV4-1,CASSQGLAATYEQYF,TGCGCCAGCAGCCAGGGACTAGCGGCAACCTACGAGCAGTACTTC
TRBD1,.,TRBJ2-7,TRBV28,CASRTRQGATYEQYF,TGTGCCAGCAGGACCCGACAGGGGGCCACCTACGAGCAGTACTTC
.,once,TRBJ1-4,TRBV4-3,CASSQVSRGIATNEKLFF,TGCGCCAGCAGCCAAGTATCCAGGGGAATCGCAACTAATGAAAAACTGTTTTTT
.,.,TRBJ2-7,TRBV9,CASSVGERYEQYF,TGTGCCAGCAGCGTAGGAGAACGCTACGAGCAGTACTTC
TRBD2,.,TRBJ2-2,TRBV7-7,CASSPRLAGGSGELFF,TGTGCTAGCAGCCCCCGACTAGCGGGAGGGTCCGGGGAGCTGTTTTTT
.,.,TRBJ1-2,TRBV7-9,CASSYTGFWDYGYTF,TGTGCCAGCAGCTATACAGGGTTCTGGGACTATGGCTACACCTTC
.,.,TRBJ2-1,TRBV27,CASSPILTGPSYNEQFF,TGTGCCAGCAGTCCGATCCTCACGGGACCCTCCTACAATGAGCAGTTCTTC